These T cell receptor beta chains were read from a single sample in a study of read filtering for tumor transcriptome and immune sequencing. MiXCR, run by TCRdb on the reads, gives a single entry per CDR3 protein. The profile shows under 150,000 distinct CDR3 sequences, less than 15% of them singletons. The specimen sequenced was a population of CD138-negative cells sorted from bone marrow. These receptors all come from a donor at least 40 years old with multiple myeloma. Both conserved end residues are part of each CDR3. A D gene is named only where the DNA matches it firmly. Where a row states a size, it is once, few, many or the class of an expanded clone; other rows omit it.

TRBJ2-7,TRBV20-1,-,-,TGCAGTGCCCCCGCTCATGGCGGAGCCTCCTACGAGCAGTACTTC,CSAPAHGGASYEQYF
TRBJ1-1,TRBV29-1,many,-,TGCAGCGTTAATCGGAACACTGAAGCTTTCTTT,CSVNRNTEAFF
TRBJ2-1,TRBV7-9,many,-,TGTGCCAGCAGTAGCGGACGGACCTCCTACAATGAGCAGTTCTTC,CASSSGRTSYNEQFF
TRBJ2-2,TRBV18,few,-,TGTGCCAGCTCACGTAATGGCGCCGGGGAGCTGTTTTTT,CASSRNGAGELFF
TRBJ1-1,TRBV3-1,many,-,TGTGCCAGCAGCCCCCGTCCAGGGGAAGCTTTCTTT,CASSPRPGEAFF
TRBJ2-1,TRBV15,-,TRBD1,TGTGCCAGCAGCAGAGAGAGGTCAGGGGGTCTTTTCAATGAGCAGTTCTTC,CASSRERSGGLFNEQFF
TRBJ2-1,TRBV7-9,many,-,TGTGCCAGCAGCTTAGCGCCCGGTGAGCAGTTCTTC,CASSLAPGEQFF
TRBJ2-7,TRBV6-1,many,-,TGTGCCAGCAGTGAAATGGCAGGGTCTTTGGACGAGCAGTACTTC,CASSEMAGSLDEQYF
TRBJ2-5,TRBV4-1,many,-,TGCGCCAGCAGCCAGCCGGGAGATCTCGCCGTGGAGACCCAGTACTTC,CASSQPGDLAVETQYF
TRBJ2-1,TRBV7-3,many,-,TGTGCCAGCAGCCTAGGACAGCTGCCCTACAATGAGCAGTTCTTC,CASSLGQLPYNEQFF
TRBJ2-3,TRBV29-1,few,-,TGCAGCGTTGGGGCTAGCGAGACAGATACGCAGTATTTT,CSVGASETDTQYF
TRBJ2-3,TRBV7-2,many,-,TGTGCCAGCAGCTTAGTAGCAGGGGGGGCCGATACGCAGTATTTT,CASSLVAGGADTQYF
TRBJ1-1,TRBV7-6,few,TRBD1,TGTGCCAGCAGCTCACCCGGGACAGCGAACACTGAAGCTTTCTTT,CASSSPGTANTEAFF
TRBJ2-1,TRBV5-1,many,TRBD1,TGCGCCAGCAGCTTGTCACAGGGGGCGGACTCCCGGTTCTTC,CASSLSQGADSRFF
TRBJ2-3,TRBV20-1,many,TRBD2,TGCAGTGCTAGACTAGCGGGGAAACGATCAGATACGCAGTATTTT,CSARLAGKRSDTQYF
TRBJ1-1,TRBV27,many,-,TGTGCCAGCAGTGCCGGGACGGCAAACACTGAAGCTTTCTTT,CASSAGTANTEAFF
TRBJ2-3,TRBV24-1,-,-,TGTGCCACCAGTGATTCTACCACAGATACGCAGTATTTT,CATSDSTTDTQYF
TRBJ2-1,TRBV27,many,TRBD2,TGTGCCAGCAGTTTGAGACAGACTAGCGGGTACAATGAGCAGTTCTTC,CASSLRQTSGYNEQFF
TRBJ1-4,TRBV10-2,many,TRBD1,TGCGCCAGCAGGCAGACAGGGATAACTAATGAAAAACTGTTTTTT,CASRQTGITNEKLFF
TRBJ2-5,TRBV10-3,-,-,TGTGCCATCAGTGAGACAGGGTTCCAAGAGACCCAGTACTTC,CAISETGFQETQYF
TRBJ2-1,TRBV6-2/TRBV6-3,many,TRBD2,TGTGCCAGCTCCCTGGGGGTAGCGGGAGGCTTCAATGAGCAGTTCTTC,CASSLGVAGGFNEQFF
TRBJ2-1,TRBV3-1,many,-,TGTGCCAGCAGCCAAGTTGCCCGGACAACCTACAATGAGCAGTTCTTC,CASSQVARTTYNEQFF
TRBJ2-1,TRBV29-1,many,TRBD2,TGCAGCGTTGAAGAGGACGCTAGCGGGAAGGATGAGCAGTTCTTC,CSVEEDASGKDEQFF
TRBJ2-5,TRBV7-7,many,TRBD2,TGTGCCAGCAGCTTAACGGGAGGGCAAGAGACCCAGTACTTC,CASSLTGGQETQYF